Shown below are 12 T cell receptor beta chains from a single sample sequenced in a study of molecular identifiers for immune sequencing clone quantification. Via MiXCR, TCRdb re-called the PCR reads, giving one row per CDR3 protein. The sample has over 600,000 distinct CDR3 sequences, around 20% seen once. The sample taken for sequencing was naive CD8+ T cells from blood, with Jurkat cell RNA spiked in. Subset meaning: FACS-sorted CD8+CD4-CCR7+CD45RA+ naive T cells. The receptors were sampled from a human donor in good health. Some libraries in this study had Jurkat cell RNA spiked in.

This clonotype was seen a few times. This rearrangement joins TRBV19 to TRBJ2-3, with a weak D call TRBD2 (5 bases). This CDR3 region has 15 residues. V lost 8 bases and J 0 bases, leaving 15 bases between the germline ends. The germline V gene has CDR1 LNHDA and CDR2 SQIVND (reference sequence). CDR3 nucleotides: TGTGCCAGTTCGTATGGGAGCGTGAGCACAGATACGCAGTATTTT. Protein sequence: CASSYGSVSTDTQYF.

CDR3 amino acids: CASSQDKRNRDRVEETQYF. CDR3 bases: TGTGCCAGCAGCCAAGATAAAAGAAACCGGGACAGGGTCGAAGAGACCCAGTACTTC. This rearrangement joins TRBV3-1 to TRBJ2-5; TRBD1 matches at 9 bases. This CDR3 has 19 residues. Germline CDR1 LGHDT, CDR2 YNNKEL (reference sequence). V lost 0 bases to trimming and J lost 3 bases; unmatched junction nucleotides: 14.

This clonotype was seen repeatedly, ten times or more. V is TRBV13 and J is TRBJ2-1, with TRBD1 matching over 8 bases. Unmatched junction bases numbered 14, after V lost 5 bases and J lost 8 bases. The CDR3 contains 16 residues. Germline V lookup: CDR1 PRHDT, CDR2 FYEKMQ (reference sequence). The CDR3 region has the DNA TGTGCCAGCAGCCACTATAAACAGGGGGTTCGGTATGAGCAGTTCTTC. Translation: CASSHYKQGVRYEQFF.

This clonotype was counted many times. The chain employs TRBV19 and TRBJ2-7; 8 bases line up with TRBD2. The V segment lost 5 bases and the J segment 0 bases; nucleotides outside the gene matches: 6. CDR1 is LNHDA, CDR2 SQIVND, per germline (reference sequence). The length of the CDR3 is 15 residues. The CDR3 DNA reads TGTGCCAGTAGTGCCGCCGGGACTAGCTCCTACGAGCAGTACTTC. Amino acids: CASSAAGTSSYEQYF.

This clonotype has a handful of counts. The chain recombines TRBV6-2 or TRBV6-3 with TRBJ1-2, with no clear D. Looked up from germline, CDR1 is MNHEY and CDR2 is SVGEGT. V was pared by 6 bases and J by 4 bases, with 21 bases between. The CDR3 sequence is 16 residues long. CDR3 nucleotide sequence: TGTGCCAGCAGCCTGGGTCCAGGAGAAACAACCTATGGCTACACCTTC. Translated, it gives CASSLGPGETTYGYTF.

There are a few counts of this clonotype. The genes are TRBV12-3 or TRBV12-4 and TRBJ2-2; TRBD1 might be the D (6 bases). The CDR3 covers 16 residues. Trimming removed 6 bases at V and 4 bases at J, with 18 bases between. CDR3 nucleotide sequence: TGTGCCAGCAGCCCGACCGGACAGACCCTCACCGGGGAGCTGTTTTTT. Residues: CASSPTGQTLTGELFF.

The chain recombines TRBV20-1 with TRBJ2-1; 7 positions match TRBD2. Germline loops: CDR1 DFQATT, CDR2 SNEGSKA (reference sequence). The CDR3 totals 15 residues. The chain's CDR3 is CSCRYLAALSGEQFF. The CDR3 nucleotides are TGCAGCTGCCGCTATCTAGCGGCGCTAAGCGGTGAGCAGTTCTTC.

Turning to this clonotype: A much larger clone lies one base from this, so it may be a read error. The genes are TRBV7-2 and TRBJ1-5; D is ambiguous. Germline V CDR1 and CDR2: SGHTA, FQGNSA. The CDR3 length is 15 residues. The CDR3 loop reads CASSLELYSNQPRHF. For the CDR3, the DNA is TGTGCCAGCAGCTTAGAACTGTATAGCAATCAGCCCCGGCATTTT.

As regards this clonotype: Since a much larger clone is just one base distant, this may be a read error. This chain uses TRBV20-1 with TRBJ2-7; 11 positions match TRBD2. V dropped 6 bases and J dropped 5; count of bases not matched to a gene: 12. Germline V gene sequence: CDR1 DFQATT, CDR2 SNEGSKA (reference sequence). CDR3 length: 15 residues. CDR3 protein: CSATTTTSGAHEQYF. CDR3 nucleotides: TGCAGTGCCACTACCACGACTAGCGGGGCCCACGAGCAGTACTTC.

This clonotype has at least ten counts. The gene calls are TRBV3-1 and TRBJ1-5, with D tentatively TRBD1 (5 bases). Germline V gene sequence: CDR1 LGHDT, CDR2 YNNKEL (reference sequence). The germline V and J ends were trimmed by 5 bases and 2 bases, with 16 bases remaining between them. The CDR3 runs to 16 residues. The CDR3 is CASSKSPAGRNQPQHF. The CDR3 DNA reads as TGTGCCAGCAGCAAAAGTCCGGCAGGGCGCAATCAGCCCCAGCATTTT.

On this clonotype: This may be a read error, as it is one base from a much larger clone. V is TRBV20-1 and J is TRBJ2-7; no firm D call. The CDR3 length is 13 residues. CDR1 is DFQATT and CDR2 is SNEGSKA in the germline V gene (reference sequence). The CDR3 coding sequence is TGCAGTGCTAGAGCAAGCCTCTCCCACGAGCAGTACTTC. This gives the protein CSARASLSHEQYF.

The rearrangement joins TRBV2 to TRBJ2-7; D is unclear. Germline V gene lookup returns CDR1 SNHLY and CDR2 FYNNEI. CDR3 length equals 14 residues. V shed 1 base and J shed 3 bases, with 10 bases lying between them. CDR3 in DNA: TGTGCCAGCAGTGAAGGGCAGGTCAACTACGAGCAGTACTTC. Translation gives CASSEGQVNYEQYF. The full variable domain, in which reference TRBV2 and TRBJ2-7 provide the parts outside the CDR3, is EPEVTQTPSHQVTQMGQEVILRCVPISNHLYFYWYRQILGQKVEFLVSFYNNEISEKSEIFDDQFSVERPDGSNFTLKIRSTKLEDSAMYFCASSEGQVNYEQYFGPGTRLTVT.